Listed below are T cell receptor beta chains from one sample, sequenced in a study of T cells in Graves' hyperthyroidism and ophthalmopathy. TCRdb independently ran MiXCR on the multiplex PCR reads; one entry per CDR3 protein. The table records around 250,000 distinct CDR3 sequences, more than 14% of them present only once. The sequencing input was blood. These receptors originate from a woman between 40 and 55 years old with Graves' hyperthyroidism that later progressed to Graves' ophthalmopathy. CDR3s include the opening cysteine and the closing phenylalanine or tryptophan. The order of the fields is CDR3 length, J gene, D gene, clone size, V gene, CDR3 protein, CDR3 DNA. A D gene is named only where the DNA matches it firmly. Size is stated for part of the rows, as once, few or many counts, or as a class when the clone is expanded.

cdr3_length: 17
j_call: TRBJ2-3
d_call: TRBD2
clone_size: many
v_call: TRBV7-9
cdr3_aa: CASSRTTSGRRTDTQYF
cdr3_nt: TGTGCCAGCAGTCGGACGACTAGCGGGAGACGGACAGATACGCAGTATTTT

cdr3_length: 15
j_call: TRBJ2-1
d_call: TRBD2
clone_size: many
v_call: TRBV20-1
cdr3_aa: CSARVGGTGVGEQFF
cdr3_nt: TGCAGTGCTAGAGTGGGAGGGACTGGGGTGGGTGAGCAGTTCTTC

cdr3_length: 15
j_call: TRBJ1-5
d_call: TRBD1
clone_size: many
v_call: TRBV12-3/TRBV12-4
cdr3_aa: CASSPGQGGGQPQHF
cdr3_nt: TGTGCCAGCAGCCCAGGACAGGGAGGAGGTCAGCCCCAGCATTTT

cdr3_length: 15
j_call: TRBJ2-5
d_call: TRBD1
clone_size: many
v_call: TRBV11-2
cdr3_aa: CASAKAWGQEETQYF
cdr3_nt: TGTGCCAGCGCAAAGGCTTGGGGACAGGAAGAGACCCAGTACTTC

cdr3_length: 16
j_call: TRBJ2-2
d_call: TRBD2
clone_size: few
v_call: TRBV20-1
cdr3_aa: CSASSERGVHVGELFF
cdr3_nt: TGCAGTGCTAGTTCAGAGCGGGGAGTTCATGTCGGGGAGCTGTTTTTT

cdr3_length: 14
j_call: TRBJ1-1
d_call: NA
clone_size: many
v_call: TRBV6-2/TRBV6-3
cdr3_aa: CASSPPGGGFEAFF
cdr3_nt: TGTGCCAGCAGTCCACCCGGAGGGGGATTTGAAGCTTTCTTT

cdr3_length: 14
j_call: TRBJ2-7
d_call: NA
clone_size: many
v_call: TRBV5-5
cdr3_aa: CASSFLSSSYEQYF
cdr3_nt: TGTGCCAGCAGCTTTCTGTCGAGCTCCTACGAGCAGTACTTC

cdr3_length: 17
j_call: TRBJ2-1
d_call: NA
clone_size: many
v_call: TRBV20-1
cdr3_aa: CSARETQFRVSYNEQFF
cdr3_nt: TGCAGTGCTAGAGAAACCCAATTTCGAGTGTCCTACAATGAGCAGTTCTTC

cdr3_length: 14
j_call: TRBJ1-2
d_call: NA
clone_size: NA
v_call: TRBV18
cdr3_aa: CASSPTGAWDGYTF
cdr3_nt: TGTGCCAGCTCACCAACGGGGGCTTGGGATGGCTACACCTTC

cdr3_length: 15
j_call: TRBJ2-1
d_call: NA
clone_size: NA
v_call: TRBV2
cdr3_aa: CASSDPANPYNEQFF
cdr3_nt: TGTGCCAGCAGTGATCCGGCAAACCCCTACAATGAGCAGTTCTTC